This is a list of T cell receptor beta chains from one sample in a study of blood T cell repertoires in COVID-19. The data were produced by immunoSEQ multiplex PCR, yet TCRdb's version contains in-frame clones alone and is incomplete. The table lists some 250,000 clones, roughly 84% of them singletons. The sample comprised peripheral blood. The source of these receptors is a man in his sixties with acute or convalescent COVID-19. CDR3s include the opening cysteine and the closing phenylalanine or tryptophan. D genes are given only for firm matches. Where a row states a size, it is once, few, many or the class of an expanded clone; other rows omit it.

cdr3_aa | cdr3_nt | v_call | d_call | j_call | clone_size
CASSQSGMNTEAFF | TGTGCCAGCAGCCAGAGCGGAATGAACACTGAAGCTTTCTTT | TRBV7-2 | NA | TRBJ1-1 | NA
CASKEEPSSYNEQFF | TGTGCCAGCAAAGAAGAGCCGAGCTCCTACAATGAGCAGTTCTTC | TRBV6-5 | NA | TRBJ2-1 | NA
CASSPIRGGSSNEKLFF | TGTGCCAGCTCACCAATCAGAGGGGGCTCCTCTAATGAAAAACTGTTTTTT | TRBV18 | TRBD1 | TRBJ1-4 | few
CASSLVVSGRGTDTQYF | TGTGCCAGCAGCTTAGTTGTTAGCGGGAGAGGCACAGATACGCAGTATTTT | TRBV7-2 | TRBD2 | TRBJ2-3 | NA
CASSDPDSLSNQPQHF | TGTGCCAGCAGCGACCCGGACAGCCTTAGCAATCAGCCCCAGCATTTT | TRBV5-8 | NA | TRBJ1-5 | NA
CASSVLTATNYGYTF | TGTGCCAGCAGCGTTTTGACAGCTACAAACTATGGCTACACCTTC | TRBV7-9 | NA | TRBJ1-2 | NA
CASSYDGEYQPQHF | TGTGCCAGCAGTTACGATGGGGAGTATCAGCCCCAGCATTTT | TRBV6-5 | NA | TRBJ1-5 | NA
CSVERDRRQETQYF | TGCAGCGTTGAGCGGGACAGAAGACAAGAGACCCAGTACTTC | TRBV29-1 | NA | TRBJ2-5 | once
CASSPPPSGRDTQYF | TGTGCCAGCTCACCGCCGCCTAGCGGGAGGGATACGCAGTATTTT | TRBV18 | TRBD2 | TRBJ2-3 | NA
CASSLWDTTYEQYF | TGTGCCAGCAGTTTATGGGACACCACCTACGAGCAGTACTTC | TRBV28 | NA | TRBJ2-7 | few
CASSLAGLPTDTQYF | TGTGCCAGCAGCTTGGCGGGACTACCCACAGATACGCAGTATTTT | TRBV7-2 | TRBD2 | TRBJ2-3 | NA
CASSAGTYSPLHF | TGTGCCAGTAGTGCCGGGACATATTCACCCCTCCACTTT | TRBV19 | NA | TRBJ1-6 | NA
CASSVGDTYEQYF | TGTGCCAGCAGCGTAGGAGACACCTACGAGCAGTACTTC | TRBV9 | NA | TRBJ2-7 | once
CASSLKYRDFGGKLFF | TGTGCCAGCAGTTTAAAATACCGGGATTTTGGCGGAAAACTGTTTTTT | TRBV28 | NA | TRBJ1-4 | NA
CASSRDRVSQPQHF | TGTGCCAGCAGTCGGGACAGGGTGTCTCAGCCCCAGCATTTT | TRBV27 | TRBD1 | TRBJ1-5 | few
CASRLVTGRPSYEQYF | TGTGCAAGTCGCTTAGTGACAGGGAGGCCCTCCTACGAGCAGTACTTC | TRBV12-2 | NA | TRBJ2-7 | NA
CASSSVEGHNSPLHF | TGTGCCAGCAGCTCGGTGGAGGGTCATAATTCACCCCTCCACTTT | TRBV2 | NA | TRBJ1-6 | NA
CASTEVGTGAYEQYF | TGTGCCAGCACCGAAGTGGGGACTGGGGCATACGAGCAGTACTTC | TRBV6-5 | NA | TRBJ2-7 | NA
CASSETGVHYEQYF | TGTGCCAGTAGTGAAACAGGGGTACACTACGAGCAGTACTTC | TRBV19 | TRBD1 | TRBJ2-7 | NA
CATSRDTSGGAETQYF | TGTGCCACCAGCAGAGATACTAGCGGGGGCGCAGAGACCCAGTACTTC | TRBV15 | TRBD2 | TRBJ2-5 | NA
CASSLGTVNTEAFF | TGCGCCAGCAGCTTAGGGACAGTTAACACTGAAGCTTTCTTT | TRBV5-1 | TRBD1 | TRBJ1-1 | few
CSAQIAAFF | TGCAGTGCTCAAATAGCAGCTTTCTTT | TRBV20-1 | NA | TRBJ1-1 | NA
CASSQDRGTAPYGYTF | TGCGCCAGCAGCCAAGATCGGGGGACAGCCCCCTATGGCTACACCTTC | TRBV4-3 | TRBD1 | TRBJ1-2 | NA
CASSQVVGTDTQYF | TGCGCCAGCAGCCAAGTTGTCGGCACAGATACGCAGTATTTT | TRBV4-1 | NA | TRBJ2-3 | once
CAISEGTSGGATDTQYF | TGTGCCATCAGTGAAGGGACTAGCGGGGGGGCTACAGATACGCAGTATTTT | TRBV10-3 | TRBD2 | TRBJ2-3 | NA
CASSIGVGRVDEQYF | TGTGCCAGTAGTATCGGAGTGGGCAGGGTAGACGAGCAGTACTTC | TRBV19 | NA | TRBJ2-7 | NA
CASTGQTNEKLFF | TGTGCCAGCACAGGACAGACTAATGAAAAACTGTTTTTT | TRBV11-2 | NA | TRBJ1-4 | NA
CASSLSSYNEQFF | TGTGCTAGCAGCTTGAGCTCCTACAATGAGCAGTTCTTC | TRBV7-7 | NA | TRBJ2-1 | NA
CASSSLTGGLEKLFF | TGTGCCAGCAGTTCCCTCACAGGGGGCCTGGAAAAACTGTTTTTT | TRBV27 | TRBD1 | TRBJ1-4 | NA
CASSMRRDYEQYF | TGTGCCAGTAGTATGCGGCGAGACTACGAGCAGTACTTC | TRBV19 | NA | TRBJ2-7 | once
CASSRDRVTTNEKLFF | TGTGCCAGCAGCAGGGACAGAGTCACAACTAATGAAAAACTGTTTTTT | TRBV5-4 | TRBD1 | TRBJ1-4 | NA
CASNSGLHTDTQYF | TGTGCCAGTAATTCCGGACTACACACAGATACGCAGTATTTT | TRBV19 | NA | TRBJ2-3 | NA
CSVEKWWREGRRNTEAFF | TGCAGCGTTGAAAAATGGTGGAGGGAGGGGCGGAGAAACACTGAAGCTTTCTTT | TRBV29-1 | NA | TRBJ1-1 | NA
CASKDYLYNEQFF | TGTGCCAGCAAGGACTACCTATACAATGAGCAGTTCTTC | TRBV2 | NA | TRBJ2-1 | NA
CASSQGTASGYTF | TGTGCCAGCAGCCAGGGGACAGCCAGCGGCTACACCTTC | TRBV13 | TRBD1 | TRBJ1-2 | NA
CASRPTGGGNQPQHF | TGTGCCAGCAGACCCACAGGGGGAGGCAATCAGCCCCAGCATTTT | TRBV27 | TRBD1 | TRBJ1-5 | NA
CASRPGVDHQPQHF | TGTGCCAGCAGACCGGGAGTCGACCATCAGCCCCAGCATTTT | TRBV5-4 | NA | TRBJ1-5 | NA
CASSDRGTGEWEQYF | TGTGCCAGCAGTGACAGAGGAACAGGGGAGTGGGAGCAGTACTTC | TRBV6-1 | TRBD1 | TRBJ2-7 | NA